A selection of T cell receptor beta chains follows, all from one sample in a study of blood T cell repertoires in COVID-19. Sequencing was performed with immunoSEQ multiplex PCR; in TCRdb, only in-frame clones are kept and a portion is missing. The data contain approximately 300,000 clones, 90% of them singletons. The sequenced sample was peripheral blood. These receptors were taken from a woman between 40 and 50 years old with COVID-19, enrolled during active disease. The CDR3 runs from the conserved cysteine through the conserved F or W. D genes are given only for firm matches. Size tells how often a clone was seen (once, few, many) or the class of an expanded clone, and some rows leave it out.

j_call d_call v_call clone_size cdr3_aa cdr3_nt
TRBJ2-3 TRBD2 TRBV6-2/TRBV6-3 NA CASSYKREGRDTQYF TGTGCCAGCAGTTATAAGCGGGAGGGGAGAGATACGCAGTATTTT
TRBJ2-5 NA TRBV5-4 NA CASSSLGTIQKTQYF TGTGCCAGCAGCTCCCTAGGGACAATCCAAAAGACCCAGTACTTC
TRBJ1-1 NA TRBV24-1 NA CATTGGENTEAFF TGTGCCACTACCGGGGGGGAGAACACTGAAGCTTTCTTT
TRBJ2-3 TRBD1 TRBV27 NA CASSRSGTGGRNTQYF TGTGCCAGCAGCCGTTCCGGGACAGGGGGCAGGAATACGCAGTATTTT
TRBJ1-2 NA TRBV19 NA CASSIDSLTFYGYTF TGTGCCAGTAGTATCGACAGCCTTACATTCTATGGCTACACCTTC
TRBJ2-5 NA TRBV5-4 NA CASSPASAETQYF TGTGCCAGCAGTCCAGCGTCGGCGGAGACCCAGTACTTC
TRBJ2-2 NA TRBV27 NA CASSLRLGAVGELFF TGTGCCAGCAGTTTAAGGCTGGGGGCGGTCGGGGAGCTGTTTTTT
TRBJ1-3 NA TRBV5-1 NA CASSLVGGLSGNTIYF TGCGCCAGCAGCTTGGTTGGGGGCCTCTCTGGAAACACCATATATTTT
TRBJ1-1 NA TRBV6-4 NA CASSDRGGTEAFF TGTGCCAGCAGTGACAGGGGGGGCACTGAAGCTTTCTTT
TRBJ2-1 TRBD2 TRBV6-5 NA CASVPGGGLYNEQFF TGTGCCAGCGTCCCGGGAGGCGGGCTCTACAATGAGCAGTTCTTC
TRBJ1-5 NA TRBV27 NA CASSPREGFSNQPQHF TGTGCCAGCAGTCCAAGAGAGGGATTCAGCAATCAGCCCCAGCATTTT
TRBJ2-5 TRBD2 TRBV7-2 NA CASSSTSGGAETQYF TGTGCCAGCAGCTCCACTAGCGGGGGGGCCGAGACCCAGTACTTC
TRBJ1-5 TRBD1 TRBV5-4 NA CASSLGQGAGEPQHF TGTGCCAGCAGCTTGGGACAGGGGGCGGGAGAGCCCCAGCATTTT
TRBJ1-6 NA TRBV27 NA CASTLAGLSSSPLHF TGTGCCAGCACCCTTGCGGGGTTATCCTCTTCACCCCTCCACTTT
TRBJ1-1 NA TRBV5-1 NA CASSLGLRNTEAFF TGCGCCAGCAGCTTGGGACTGCGGAACACTGAAGCTTTCTTT
TRBJ2-1 NA TRBV29-1 NA CSVEDQPRRGEQFF TGCAGCGTTGAAGACCAGCCCCGACGGGGAGAGCAGTTCTTC
TRBJ2-7 TRBD1 TRBV19 NA CASSSSWDRAYEQYF TGTGCCAGTAGTTCCTCCTGGGACAGAGCCTACGAGCAGTACTTC
TRBJ2-2 NA TRBV5-6 NA CASSLFEYTGELFF TGTGCCAGCAGCTTGTTTGAGTACACCGGGGAGCTGTTTTTT
TRBJ2-7 NA TRBV6-2/TRBV6-3 NA CASSYGGSEQYF TGTGCCAGCAGTTACGGGGGGAGCGAGCAGTACTTC
TRBJ1-5 NA TRBV9 NA CASSVEPGTGRPQHF TGTGCCAGCAGCGTAGAACCCGGGACTGGGCGGCCCCAGCATTTT
TRBJ1-5 TRBD1 TRBV12-3/TRBV12-4 few CASRTTGVGPQHF TGTGCCAGCAGGACGACAGGGGTTGGTCCCCAGCATTTT
TRBJ1-4 NA TRBV19 NA CASIEQGGEKLFF TGTGCCAGTATCGAACAGGGCGGTGAAAAACTGTTTTTT
TRBJ1-4 NA TRBV15 NA CATSKMTGANEKLFF TGTGCCACCAGCAAGATGACCGGAGCTAATGAAAAACTGTTTTTT
TRBJ1-4 TRBD1 TRBV15 NA CATSRPRDRNEKLFF TGTGCCACCAGCAGACCACGGGACAGGAATGAAAAACTGTTTTTT
TRBJ1-1 NA TRBV12-3/TRBV12-4 NA CASRNLNTEAFF TGTGCCAGCCGTAACTTGAACACTGAAGCTTTCTTT
TRBJ2-1 NA TRBV20-1 NA CSARDRGQFF TGCAGTGCTAGAGACAGGGGGCAGTTCTTC
TRBJ1-4 TRBD1 TRBV27 NA CASRDRGDEKLFF TGTGCCAGCAGGGACAGGGGGGATGAAAAACTGTTTTTT
TRBJ2-2 NA TRBV4-3 NA CASSQVAGKGTGELFF TGCGCCAGCAGCCAAGTTGCGGGAAAGGGGACCGGGGAGCTGTTTTTT
TRBJ1-4 NA TRBV6-5 once CASSYLATKLFF TGTGCCAGCAGTTATCTGGCGACTAAATTGTTTTTT
TRBJ2-2 TRBD1 TRBV5-4 NA CASSLIGGTGGTGELFF TGTGCCAGCAGCCTTATAGGTGGGACAGGGGGTACCGGGGAGCTGTTTTTT
TRBJ2-3 TRBD1 TRBV18 NA CASSPPSGGPTDTQYF TGTGCCAGCTCACCACCGTCAGGGGGCCCCACAGATACGCAGTATTTT
TRBJ1-6 NA TRBV4-3 NA CASSLKIQAQNSYNSPLHF TGCGCCAGCAGCCTCAAAATTCAGGCACAGAACTCCTATAATTCACCCCTCCACTTT